Each of the 23 T cell receptor beta chains below was sequenced from the same sample in a study of early T cells in non-severe SARS-CoV-2 infection. One entry per CDR3 protein, called by TCRdb with MiXCR from the 5' RACE reads. This table holds around 27,000 distinct CDR3 sequences, under 4% found once. Sequencing was performed on whole blood. Source of these receptors: an adult who was a healthcare worker with PCR-confirmed SARS-CoV-2 infection or an uninfected control (not recorded which).

This clonotype was seen only a few times. V usage is TRBV3-1 and J usage is TRBJ1-1; the D gene is possibly TRBD1 (6 bases). Germline V lookup: CDR1 LGHDT, CDR2 YNNKEL (reference sequence). V shed 4 bases and J shed 3 bases, with 21 bases lying between them. This CDR3 spans 17 amino acids. CDR3 sequence reads: CASSPYRVGRGDTEAFF. DNA of the CDR3: TGTGCCAGCAGCCCGTACAGGGTTGGAAGGGGTGACACTGAAGCTTTCTTT.

This clonotype is termed medium-sized. The J gene is TRBJ2-7, the V gene TRBV6-4, with D tentatively TRBD2 (5 bases). The germline V and J ends were trimmed by 3 bases and 7 bases, with 13 bases remaining between them. The CDR3 runs 13 residues. The germline V gene has CDR1 MRHNA and CDR2 SNTAGT. The CDR3 DNA reads as TGTGCCAGCAGTGATACATCCACGGGGGAGCAGTACTTC. This gives the protein CASSDTSTGEQYF.

This clonotype has a count of ten or more. The genes are TRBV10-3 and TRBJ1-1, with D maybe TRBD1 (6 bases). From germline, CDR1 is ENHRY and CDR2 SYGVKD. V was pared by 9 bases and J by 5 bases, with 16 bases between. This CDR3 spans 13 amino acids. The CDR3 sequence is CAIGTGKGTEAFF. CDR3 nucleotides: TGTGCCATAGGCACAGGGAAGGGGACTGAAGCTTTCTTT.

This clonotype was counted at least ten times. The chain joins TRBV12-3 or TRBV12-4 to TRBJ1-2; D not resolved. Trimming removed 3 bases at V and 4 bases at J, with 12 bases between. CDR3 length equals 14 residues. CDR3 sequence reads: CASSLGSRPYGYTF. The DNA of the CDR3 is TGTGCCAGCAGTTTGGGTTCACGGCCCTATGGCTACACCTTC.

This clonotype was counted many times. The rearrangement uses TRBV5-4 and TRBJ2-1; the match to TRBD2 covers 8 bases. The CDR3 is made up of 18 amino acids. Germline V gives CDR1 SGHNT, CDR2 YYREEE (reference sequence). J gave up 4 bases and V 0 bases, and 12 bases lay outside the gene matches. The CDR3 region has the DNA TGTGCCAGCAGCTTGGCCGGGACTAGATGGGGAATGTACAATGAGCAGTTCTTC. It codes for CASSLAGTRWGMYNEQFF.

This clonotype was found many times. This chain links TRBV7-2 with TRBJ2-3; D uncertain. The V end lost 5 bases, the J end lost 2 bases, and 14 bases lay between the germline ends. This CDR3 is built from 15 residues. Germline V CDR1 and CDR2: SGHTA, FQGNSA. CDR3 nucleotides: TGTGCCAGCAGCCCCCAGGTGGGGTACACAGATACGCAGTATTTT. Protein product: CASSPQVGYTDTQYF.

This clonotype has at least ten counts. J is TRBJ2-7 and V is TRBV29-1, with D maybe TRBD1 (6 bases). V lost 5 bases, J lost 6 bases, and 23 bases lay in between. Germline CDR1 reads SQVTM; CDR2 reads ANQGSEA. The CDR3 is 15 amino acids. Here the CDR3 reads CSVSSISGQFREQYF. CDR3 nucleotide sequence: TGCAGCGTTTCCTCAATCTCTGGACAGTTCCGCGAGCAGTACTTC.

This clonotype was seen many times. The rearrangement links TRBV20-1 to TRBJ1-1, with 9 bases identical to TRBD1. Trimming cost V 5 bases and J 4 bases; bases outside gene matches: 5. This CDR3 has 13 amino acids. Germline-derived CDR1 and CDR2 are DFQATT and SNEGSKA (reference sequence). CDR3 nucleotides: TGCAGTGCTTCACAGGGGGCGGCCACTGAAGCTTTCTTT. Protein sequence: CSASQGAATEAFF.

This chain connects TRBV9 to TRBJ2-1, with 10 nucleotides matching TRBD2. This CDR3 is built from 17 residues. The junction had 6 bases not matched to a gene; V was cut back by 2 bases and J by 1 base. Germline loops: CDR1 SGDLS, CDR2 YYNGEE. CDR3 nucleotides: TGTGCCAGCAGCGTCCCGAGCGGGAGGGGGTCCTACAATGAGCAGTTCTTC. Encoded protein: CASSVPSGRGSYNEQFF.

At least ten counts were recorded for this clonotype. V and J are TRBV20-1 and TRBJ2-3; D remains unclear. CDR3 length equals 16 residues. V was pared by 1 base and J by 3 bases, with 17 bases between. Per germline, CDR1 DFQATT and CDR2 SNEGSKA (reference sequence). The CDR3 is CSARVTFQEPTDTQYF. The CDR3 nucleotides are TGCAGTGCTAGAGTCACCTTCCAGGAGCCTACAGATACGCAGTATTTT.

This clonotype turned up a few times. V and J are TRBV7-6 and TRBJ2-5, with 12 bases fitting TRBD1. The J segment lost 4 bases and the V segment lost 4 bases, leaving 1 base of the junction unmatched. The CDR3 is made up of 14 amino acids. Germline V gene data show CDR1 as SGHVS and CDR2 as FNYEAQ. CDR3 nucleotides: TGTGCCAGCAGCTGGGACAGGGGGCGAGAGACCCAGTACTTC. This translates into CASSWDRGRETQYF.

This clonotype occurred many times. The chain recombines TRBV7-2 with TRBJ1-3, with D maybe TRBD1 (5 bases). The CDR3 consists of 15 residues. Trimming removed 4 bases at V and 4 bases at J, with 14 bases between. Germline CDR1 SGHTA, CDR2 FQGNSA. CDR3 DNA: TGTGCCAGCAGCTCTGGGGTTGGGGCCGGAAACACCATATATTTT. Its translation: CASSSGVGAGNTIYF.

This clonotype appeared many times. The chain combines TRBV2 with TRBJ1-1; no reliable D call. In germline, CDR1 is SNHLY, CDR2 FYNNEI. Deletions cut 6 bases from V and 1 base from J, with 12 bases between. This CDR3 contains 14 residues. This CDR3 reads CASRREPANTEAFF. CDR3 coding DNA: TGTGCCAGCAGACGGGAACCCGCGAACACTGAAGCTTTCTTT.

This chain joins TRBV11-2 and TRBJ2-7, with D maybe TRBD2 (5 bases). V was clipped by 5 bases and J by 7 bases, with 18 bases between them. This CDR3 comprises 14 residues. Germline V gene lookup returns CDR1 SGHAT and CDR2 FQNNGV. Written as DNA, the CDR3 is TGTGCCAGCAGCGTCAGGACTGCCGGTTGGGAGCAGTACTTC. Translated, it gives CASSVRTAGWEQYF.

This chain connects TRBV3-1 to TRBJ2-4, with D uncertain. Germline loops: CDR1 LGHDT, CDR2 YNNKEL (reference sequence). V was clipped by 3 bases and J by 5 bases, with 20 bases between them. The CDR3 has 17 amino acids. CDR3 sequence: CASSQDPRKVGQNIQYF. CDR3 nucleotides: TGTGCCAGCAGCCAGGACCCCAGGAAGGTCGGGCAAAACATTCAGTACTTC.

A few counts support this clonotype. The CDR3 is CASSYSGPRTEAFF. In DNA form, the CDR3 reads TGTGCCAGCAGTTACTCAGGCCCAAGGACTGAAGCTTTCTTT. The chain has TRBV6-2 or TRBV6-3 and TRBJ1-1; D is unresolved. CDR3 length: 14 amino acids. V was pared by 0 bases and J by 5 bases, with 10 bases between. Germline V gives CDR1 MNHEY, CDR2 SVGEGT.

In its sample, this clonotype was seen many times. The chain uses TRBV4-2 and TRBJ2-1; 7 bases are shared with TRBD1. Germline V gives CDR1 LGHNA, CDR2 YNFKEQ. The CDR3 sequence is 15 residues long. V lost 0 bases, J lost 8 bases, and 7 bases stayed unmatched. The CDR3 DNA reads TGTGCCAGCAGCCAAGAAAGGGGGCTGGGGGATGAGCAGTTCTTC. It translates to CASSQERGLGDEQFF.

There are many counts of this clonotype. The chain employs TRBV3-1 and TRBJ2-7; D not resolved. Germline assignment: CDR1 LGHDT and CDR2 YNNKEL (reference sequence). The CDR3 extends over 12 amino acids. V dropped 3 bases and J dropped 4 bases, with 7 bases sitting between them. CDR3 amino acids: CASSQNWYEQYF. The CDR3 DNA reads TGTGCCAGCAGCCAGAACTGGTACGAGCAGTACTTC.

In its sample, this clonotype was seen many times. The CDR3 bases are TGTGCCAGTAGTATGAGATTGGGGGCTGGGGCCAACGTCCTGACTTTC. Its protein product is CASSMRLGAGANVLTF. The chain couples TRBV19 to TRBJ2-6; either TRBD1 or TRBD2 may fit D (5 bases each). V lost 3 bases and J 2 bases, leaving 11 bases between the germline ends. CDR3 size: 16 residues. Germline V gives CDR1 LNHDA, CDR2 SQIVND (reference sequence).

This clonotype showed up just a few times. This rearrangement joins TRBV4-3 to TRBJ2-2; D remains unclear. Germline V gene lookup returns CDR1 LGHNA and CDR2 YSLEER. Trimming shortened V by 0 bases and J by 5 bases, and 7 bases separated the two germline ends. CDR3 length: 14 residues. CDR3 nucleotides: TGCGCCAGCAGCCAAGATCATCGTACCGGGGAGCTGTTTTTT. Amino acid sequence: CASSQDHRTGELFF.

This clonotype was seen repeatedly, ten times or more. This rearrangement joins TRBV4-3 to TRBJ2-7; 9 bases are shared with TRBD1. The CDR3 extends over 16 amino acids. V was pared by 1 base and J by 12 bases, with 16 bases of the junction left unmatched. CDR1 is LGHNA and CDR2 is YSLEER in the germline V gene. The DNA of the CDR3 is TGCGCCAGCAGCCAAGGTCCCCCAGGGACAGGGTGGTCGCTGTACTTC. Protein product: CASSQGPPGTGWSLYF.

This clonotype has a count of ten or more. This sequence joins TRBV6-1 and TRBJ2-3; perhaps TRBD1 as D (6 bases). CDR1 and CDR2 (germline): MNHNS, SASEGT. The CDR3 has 14 amino acids. Trimming removed 3 bases from V and 0 bases from J, with 7 bases in between. The CDR3, as DNA: TGTGCCAGCAGTGAGGACAGTAGCACAGATACGCAGTATTTT. As protein: CASSEDSSTDTQYF.

This clonotype was recorded many times. This chain uses TRBV5-1 with TRBJ2-2, with a possible D match to TRBD1 (5 bases). This CDR3 contains 17 residues. Germline values: CDR1 SGHRS, CDR2 YFSETQ. V lost 4 bases and J lost 2, with 18 bases in between. CDR3 coding DNA: TGCGCCAGCAGCCCCCGCCCCCAGGGCCAAAACACCGGGGAGCTGTTTTTT. Translating it yields CASSPRPQGQNTGELFF.